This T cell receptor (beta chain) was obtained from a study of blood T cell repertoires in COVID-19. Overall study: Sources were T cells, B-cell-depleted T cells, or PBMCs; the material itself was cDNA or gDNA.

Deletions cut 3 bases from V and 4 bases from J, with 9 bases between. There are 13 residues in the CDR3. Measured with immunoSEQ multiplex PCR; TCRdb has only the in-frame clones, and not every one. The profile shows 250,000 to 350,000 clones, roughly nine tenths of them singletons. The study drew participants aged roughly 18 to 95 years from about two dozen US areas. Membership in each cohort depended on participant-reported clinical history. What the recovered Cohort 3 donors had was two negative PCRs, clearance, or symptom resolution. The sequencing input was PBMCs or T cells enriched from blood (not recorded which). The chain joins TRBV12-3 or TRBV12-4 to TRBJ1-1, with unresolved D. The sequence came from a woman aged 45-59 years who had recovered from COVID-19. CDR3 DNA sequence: TGTGCCAGCAGTTTCGAGGGCGGCACTGAAGCTTTCTTT. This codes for CASSFEGGTEAFF.